Listed here is a single T cell receptor beta chain. Its target is not known. This sample stems from a study of T cell repertoires in cytomegalovirus infection. From germline, CDR1 is SGHDN and CDR2 FVKESK. The CDR3 has 14 residues. V was pared by 4 bases and J by 7 bases, with 11 bases between. TCRdb independently ran MiXCR on the reads; one entry per CDR3 protein. The data show roughly 800,000 distinct CDR3 sequences, around 29% seen once. This receptor was taken from a human donor in good health (CMV status not recorded). Some clones in this sample may be carry-over from other donors' samples. The source was cultured CD8+ T cells from PBMCs, collected from culture after CMV antigen stimulation. The rearrangement uses TRBV14 and TRBJ1-6, with unresolved D. The CDR3 DNA reads as TGTGCCAGCAGCCCCCGGGCCAGCAATTCACCCCTCCACTTT. Translated, it gives CASSPRASNSPLHF. The full variable domain, with the rest looked up from reference TRBV14 and TRBJ1-6, is EAGVTQFPSHSVIEKGQTVTLRCDPISGHDNLYWYRRVMGKEIKFLLHFVKESKQDESGMPNNRFLAERTGGTYSTLKVQPAELEDSGVYFCASSPRASNSPLHFGNGTRLTVT.